This T cell receptor beta chain was identified during a study of identical twins. TCRdb itself ran the 5' RACE reads through MiXCR, one entry per CDR3 protein. Of hundreds of thousands of distinct CDR3 sequences in the sample, 15% to 20% were seen once. The CDR3 totals 15 residues. The trim removed 5 bases at V and 7 bases at J, leaving 6 bases unmatched. The germline V gene has CDR1 SGHTA and CDR2 FQGNSA. This clonotype was seen more than once but under ten times. The data were also submitted as part of a second study, on T cells expressing NK-cell markers.

The specimen sequenced was PBMCs. The rearrangement links TRBV7-2 to TRBJ1-6; 9 bases agree with TRBD1. The clonotype was recovered from a woman younger than 30 in good health. In nucleotides, the CDR3 is TGTGCCAGCAGCCTCTGGACAGGGGACAATTCACCCCTCCACTTT. Its protein is CASSLWTGDNSPLHF. The full variable domain, with the rest looked up from reference TRBV7-2 and TRBJ1-6, is GAGVSQSPSNKVTEKGKDVELRCDPISGHTALYWYRQSLGQGLEFLIYFQGNSAPDKSGLPSDRFSAERTGGSVSTLTIQRTQQEDSAVYLCASSLWTGDNSPLHFGNGTRLTVT.